This T cell receptor beta chain appears in the sequencing data of a study of CD4 T cells in relation to SARS-CoV-2 and coronaviruses. Study-wide points: SARS-CoV-2-driven expansion was significantly weaker in crossreactive than monoreactive clones.

Comments on this clone: Its target is not known.

CD4+ T cells from unexposed donors were obtained before the COVID-19 pandemic (2011-2018). Clones were sequenced by immunoSEQ multiplex PCR, and TCRdb holds only the in-frame ones, with some missing. Seen here are tens of thousands of clones, 86% observed once, and the top ten hold 1.3% to 1.5%. This CDR3 contains 15 residues. The germline gives CDR1 SGHTA, CDR2 FQGNSA. Trimming at V came to 5 bases and at J to 2 bases, leaving 8 bases not matched to a gene. Sample: memory CD4+ T cells from PBMCs. This sequence was found in a human donor in good health. V and J are TRBV7-2 and TRBJ2-5, with 7 positions matching TRBD2. The CDR3 nucleotides are TGTGCCAGCAGCGGCAGGACTAGTTTACAAGAGACCCAGTACTTC. Protein product: CASSGRTSLQETQYF. The complete variable domain, with remaining parts taken from reference TRBV7-2 and TRBJ2-5, reads GAGVSQSPSNKVTEKGKDVELRCDPISGHTALYWYRQSLGQGLEFLIYFQGNSAPDKSGLPSDRFSAERTGGSVSTLTIQRTQQEDSAVYLCASSGRTSLQETQYFGPGTRLLVL.